A single sample gave rise to the 9 T cell receptor beta chains below, sequenced in a study of shared clonotypes between healthy human individuals. Clones were read by immunoSEQ multiplex PCR, and TCRdb kept only the in-frame ones, dropping some. The table has around 700,000 clones, under 80% seen once; the top ten hold under 2%. Source material: memory CD4+ T cells sorted from blood. Subset noted: CD45RA-negative fraction. The receptors originated from a woman in her twenties or thirties in good health.

This clone showed up just a few times. The CDR3 sequence: CASSPSRRQGEIDEQFF. The CDR3 DNA follows: TGCGCCAGCAGCCCCTCTCGAAGACAGGGGGAGATTGATGAGCAGTTCTTC. The V and J genes are TRBV5-1 and TRBJ2-1; 9 bases are shared with TRBD1. Per germline, CDR1 SGHRS and CDR2 YFSETQ. CDR3 length: 17 amino acids. The trim removed 4 bases at V and 8 bases at J, leaving 16 bases unmatched.

The chain uses TRBV7-2 and TRBJ1-4; 10 bases map to TRBD1. Looked up from germline, CDR1 is SGHTA and CDR2 is FQGNSA. V lost 5 bases and J lost 7; bases outside the gene matches: 4. The CDR3 has 14 amino acids. DNA for the CDR3: TGTGCCAGCAGCCTCGACAGGGGGCGTGAAAAACTGTTTTTT. This codes for CASSLDRGREKLFF.

This clone occurred once. The CDR3 DNA is TGTGCCAGCAGTTCCGGGACTAGCTCCTACGAGCAGTACTTC. It encodes CASSSGTSSYEQYF. The V gene is TRBV28, the J gene TRBJ2-7, with TRBD2 identical over 8 bases. The CDR3 contains 14 residues. V shed 4 bases, J shed 0 bases, and the junction held 2 bases outside the gene matches. CDR1 is MDHEN, CDR2 SYDVKM, per germline. The variable domain in full, with the rest retrieved from reference TRBV28 and TRBJ2-7, is DVKVTQSSRYLVKRTGEKVFLECVQDMDHENMFWYRQDPGLGLRLIYFSYDVKMKEKGDIPEGYSVSREKKERFSLILESASTNQTSMYLCASSSGTSSYEQYFGPGTRLTVT.

This chain links TRBV28 with TRBJ2-7; 11 positions match TRBD2. Germline CDR1 reads MDHEN; CDR2 reads SYDVKM. V shed 5 bases and J 3 bases; nucleotides not matched to a gene: 12. This CDR3 comprises 17 residues. CDR3 region: CASSPLGTSGRDYEQYF. The DNA of the CDR3 is TGTGCCAGCAGTCCTCTCGGGACTAGCGGACGAGACTACGAGCAGTACTTC.

The genes are TRBV7-9 and TRBJ2-4, with 7 bases matching TRBD2. Germline-derived CDR1 and CDR2 are SEHNR and FQNEAQ (reference sequence). Trimming at V came to 0 bases and at J to 2 bases, leaving 7 bases not matched to a gene. This CDR3 has 17 amino acids. The CDR3 DNA reads TGTGCCAGCAGCTTAGCTGGCGGGAGTAGAACCAAAAACATTCAGTACTTC. This translates into CASSLAGGSRTKNIQYF.

A remark on this clone: One junction end disagrees with the germline gene, perhaps due to a read error. The rearrangement links TRBV6-1 to TRBJ1-5, with a weak D call TRBD1 (5 bases). The germline V gene encodes CDR1 MNHNS and CDR2 SASEGT. This CDR3 comprises 14 residues. The CDR3 spells CASNEGRVNQPQHF. CDR3 in DNA: TGTGCCAGCAATGAAGGCAGGGTCAATCAGCCCCAGCATTTT.

The CDR3 nucleotides read TGTGCCAGCAGTTCCGGACGCAGGAAAGAGACCCAGTACTTC. Translating gives CASSSGRRKETQYF. This chain connects TRBV28 to TRBJ2-5; D unresolved. CDR1 and CDR2 (germline): MDHEN, SYDVKM. The germline V and J ends were trimmed by 4 bases and 3 bases, with 12 bases remaining between them. This CDR3 has 14 residues.

Only a few counts were recorded for this clone. This chain uses TRBV6-5 with TRBJ2-7; 8 nucleotides match TRBD1. The CDR3 is 14 amino acids. The germline V gene has CDR1 MNHEY and CDR2 SVGAGI. The ends lost 6 bases at V and 6 bases at J; junction bases unmatched: 10. CDR3 protein: CASRKRQGIVEQYF. The CDR3 nucleotides read TGTGCCAGCAGGAAAAGACAGGGGATTGTCGAGCAGTACTTC.

The CDR3: CASSIGDSGFQFF. CDR3 DNA: TGTGCCAGCAGCATCGGGGACAGCGGGTTTCAGTTCTTC. V usage is TRBV7-8 and J usage is TRBJ2-1; D possibly corresponds to TRBD1 (7 bases). Germline assignment: CDR1 SGHVS and CDR2 FQNEAQ. The V and J ends lost 5 bases and 13 bases respectively, with 18 bases between them. CDR3 size: 13 residues.